This T cell receptor (beta chain) is drawn from a study of T cells in Graves' hyperthyroidism and ophthalmopathy. This clonotype was found many times. In germline, CDR1 is DFQATT, CDR2 SNEGSKA (reference sequence). Trimming pared 4 bases from V and 6 bases from J, leaving 16 bases between. CDR3 length: 13 amino acids. Amplified TCR beta CDR3 regions came from RNA transcripts. Primed by the HTBI set, a first-round RT-PCR was run on the TCR CDR3. TCRdb fed the multiplex PCR reads into MiXCR, producing one record per CDR3 protein. Of roughly 380,000 distinct CDR3 sequences listed, approximately 15% are singletons.

The sequence came from a man aged 30 to 39 with Graves' hyperthyroidism that later progressed to Graves' ophthalmopathy. The gene calls are TRBV20-1 and TRBJ2-7; the D is unclear. The sequencing input was blood. The chain's CDR3 is CSANTGQGLEQYF. CDR3 nucleotides: TGCAGTGCTAACACCGGGCAAGGGCTCGAGCAGTACTTC.